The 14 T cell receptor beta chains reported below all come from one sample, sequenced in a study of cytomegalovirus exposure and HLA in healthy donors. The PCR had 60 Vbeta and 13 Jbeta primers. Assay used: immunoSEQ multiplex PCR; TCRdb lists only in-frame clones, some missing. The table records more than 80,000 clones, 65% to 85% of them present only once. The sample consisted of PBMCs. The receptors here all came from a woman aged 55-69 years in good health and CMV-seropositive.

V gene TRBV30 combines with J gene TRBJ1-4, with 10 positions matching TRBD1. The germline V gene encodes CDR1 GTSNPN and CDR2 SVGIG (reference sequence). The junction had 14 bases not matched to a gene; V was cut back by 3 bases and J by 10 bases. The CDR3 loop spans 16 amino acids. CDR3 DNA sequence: TGTGCCTGGAGCGAGGGGACAGGGGTGATTTCTAGAAAACTGTTTTTT. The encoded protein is CAWSEGTGVISRKLFF. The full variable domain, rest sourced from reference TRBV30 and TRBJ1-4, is SQTIHQWPATLVQPVGSPLSLECTVEGTSNPNLYWYRQAAGRGLQLLFYSVGIGQISSEVPQNLSASRPQDRQFILSSKKLLLSDSGFYLCAWSEGTGVISRKLFFGSGTQLSVL.

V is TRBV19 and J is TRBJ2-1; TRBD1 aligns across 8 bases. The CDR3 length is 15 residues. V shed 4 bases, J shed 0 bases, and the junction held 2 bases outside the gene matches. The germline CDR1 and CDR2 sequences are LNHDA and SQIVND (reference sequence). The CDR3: CASSNTGGSYNEQFF. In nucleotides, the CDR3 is TGTGCCAGTAGTAATACAGGGGGCTCCTACAATGAGCAGTTCTTC.

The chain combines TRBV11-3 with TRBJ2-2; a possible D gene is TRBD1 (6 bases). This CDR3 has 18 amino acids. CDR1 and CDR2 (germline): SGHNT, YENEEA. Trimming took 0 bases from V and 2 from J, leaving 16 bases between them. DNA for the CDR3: TGTGCCAGCAGCTTAGATCAATTGGGGGCAGAAAACACCGGGGAGCTGTTTTTT. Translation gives CASSLDQLGAENTGELFF.

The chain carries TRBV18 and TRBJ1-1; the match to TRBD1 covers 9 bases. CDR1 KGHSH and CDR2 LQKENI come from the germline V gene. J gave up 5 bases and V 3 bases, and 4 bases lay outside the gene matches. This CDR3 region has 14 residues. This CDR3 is CASSPGTGTTEAFF. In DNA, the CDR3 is TGTGCCAGCTCACCGGGGACAGGGACGACTGAAGCTTTCTTT.

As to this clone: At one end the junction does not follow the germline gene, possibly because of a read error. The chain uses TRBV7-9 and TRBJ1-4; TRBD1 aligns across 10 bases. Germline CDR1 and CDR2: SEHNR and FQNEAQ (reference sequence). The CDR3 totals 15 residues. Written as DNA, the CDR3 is TGTTCCAGCAGCCGACAGACAGGGGGCGCGGAAAAACTGTTTTTT. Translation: CSSSRQTGGAEKLFF.

CDR3 in DNA: TGTGCCAGCAGTTTATCGTCTAGCGGGAAGTACGAGCAGTACTTC. This sequence encodes CASSLSSSGKYEQYF. The V gene is TRBV27, the J gene TRBJ2-7; TRBD2 agrees at 9 bases. V lost 0 bases, J lost 4 bases, and 4 bases stayed unmatched. The germline gives CDR1 MNHEY, CDR2 SMNVEV (reference sequence). The CDR3 extends over 15 amino acids.

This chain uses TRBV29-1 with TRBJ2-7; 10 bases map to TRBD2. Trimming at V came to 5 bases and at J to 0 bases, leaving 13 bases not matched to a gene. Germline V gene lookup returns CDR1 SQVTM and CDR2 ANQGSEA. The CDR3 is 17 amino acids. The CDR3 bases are TGCAGCGTTAGCGGGGTAGCGGGAGGCCAGAGCTCCTACGAGCAGTACTTC. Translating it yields CSVSGVAGGQSSYEQYF.

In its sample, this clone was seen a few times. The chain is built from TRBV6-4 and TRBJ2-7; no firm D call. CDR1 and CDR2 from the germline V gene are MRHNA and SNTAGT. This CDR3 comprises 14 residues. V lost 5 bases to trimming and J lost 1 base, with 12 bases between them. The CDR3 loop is CASSPIDGSYEQYF. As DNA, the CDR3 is TGTGCCAGCAGTCCTATCGACGGGTCCTACGAGCAGTACTTC.

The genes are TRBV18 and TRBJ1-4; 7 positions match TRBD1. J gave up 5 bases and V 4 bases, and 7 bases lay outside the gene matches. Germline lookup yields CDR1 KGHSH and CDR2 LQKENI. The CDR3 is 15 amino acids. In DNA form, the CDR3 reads TGTGCCAGCTCACTATCGCCGACAGGGAATGAAAAACTGTTTTTT. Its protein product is CASSLSPTGNEKLFF.

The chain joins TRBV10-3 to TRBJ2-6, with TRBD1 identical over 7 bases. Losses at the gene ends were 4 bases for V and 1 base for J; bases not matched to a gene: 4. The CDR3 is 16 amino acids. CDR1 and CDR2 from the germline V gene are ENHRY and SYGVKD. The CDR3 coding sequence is TGTGCCATCAGTGCTAGGGGGCAGTCTGGGGCCAACGTCCTGACTTTC. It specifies CAISARGQSGANVLTF.

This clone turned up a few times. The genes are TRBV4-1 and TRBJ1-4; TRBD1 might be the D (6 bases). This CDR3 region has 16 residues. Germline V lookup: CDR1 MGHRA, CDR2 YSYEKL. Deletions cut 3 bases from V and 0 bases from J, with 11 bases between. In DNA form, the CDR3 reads TGCGCCAGCAGCCAGGACTGGGGGCCAACTAATGAAAAACTGTTTTTT. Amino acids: CASSQDWGPTNEKLFF.

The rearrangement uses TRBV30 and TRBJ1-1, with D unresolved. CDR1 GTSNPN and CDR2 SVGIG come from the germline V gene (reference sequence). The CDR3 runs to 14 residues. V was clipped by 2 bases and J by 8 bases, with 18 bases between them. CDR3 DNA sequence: TGTGCCTGGAGTCAAAATCGTCAGCGATCAGAAGCTTTCTTT. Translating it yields CAWSQNRQRSEAFF. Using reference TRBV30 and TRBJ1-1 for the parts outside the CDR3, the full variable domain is SQTIHQWPATLVQPVGSPLSLECTVEGTSNPNLYWYRQAAGRGLQLLFYSVGIGQISSEVPQNLSASRPQDRQFILSSKKLLLSDSGFYLCAWSQNRQRSEAFFGQGTRLTVV.

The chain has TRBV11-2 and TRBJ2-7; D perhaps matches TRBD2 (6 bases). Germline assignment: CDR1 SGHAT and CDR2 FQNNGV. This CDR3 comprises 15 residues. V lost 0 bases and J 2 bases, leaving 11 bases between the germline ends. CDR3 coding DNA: TGTGCCAGCAGCTTAGATCCCGGCGGGACCTACGAGCAGTACTTC. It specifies CASSLDPGGTYEQYF.

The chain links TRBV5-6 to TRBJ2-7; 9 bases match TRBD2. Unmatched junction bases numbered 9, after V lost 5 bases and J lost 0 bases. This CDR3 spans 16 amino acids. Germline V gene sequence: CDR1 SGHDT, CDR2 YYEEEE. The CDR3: CASSFLSGSASYEQYF. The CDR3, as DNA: TGTGCCAGCAGTTTTCTTAGCGGGAGCGCCTCCTACGAGCAGTACTTC.